This T cell receptor (beta chain) was captured in a study of response to subunit inactivated influenza vaccine. Findings and caveats of the study: The study's authors posited that every seasonal influenza vaccination enlists few new T cells.

V lost 7 bases and J 1 base, leaving 12 bases between the germline ends. CDR3 length: 14 amino acids. TCRdb recomputed calls from the RT-PCR reads with MiXCR, one row per CDR3 protein. The repertoire holds more than 550,000 distinct CDR3 sequences, with around 11% as singletons. This clonotype was counted between two and nine times. Its antigen is undetermined. Sequencing was performed on PBMCs from blood, taken on the day of vaccination. The TCR sequence derives from a man aged 50 to 60 who received an inactivated influenza vaccine. V is TRBV12-3 or TRBV12-4 and J is TRBJ2-3; D is ambiguous. This CDR3 reads CASTTRARTDTQYF. The CDR3 nucleotides read TGTGCCAGCACCACCCGGGCCCGCACAGATACGCAGTATTTT.